The 30 T cell receptor beta chains below come from one sample, sequenced in a study of shared clonotypes between healthy human individuals. Sequencing was performed with immunoSEQ multiplex PCR; in TCRdb, only in-frame clones are kept and a portion is missing. Among about 1.1 million clones, around 82% were seen once, and the ten largest hold around 0.6%. Sample: memory CD4+ T cells from PBMCs. Subset specified: CD45RA-negative fraction. These receptors were taken from a man between 18 and 35 years old in good health. Some clones in this sample may be carry-over from other donors' samples.

Turning to this clone: This could be a read error, since a much larger clone is one nucleotide away. The chain is built from TRBV30 and TRBJ2-1; tentatively, D is TRBD2 (6 bases). The germline gives CDR1 GTSNPN, CDR2 SVGIG (reference sequence). Deletions cut 8 bases from V and 3 bases from J, with 20 bases between. CDR3 length: 15 residues. The CDR3 DNA follows: TGTGCCCGGATCGATCTAGCGCGGGGCTACAATGAGCAGTTCTTC. It translates to CARIDLARGYNEQFF.

The chain links TRBV7-2 to TRBJ2-3, with D unresolved. Trimming removed 5 bases from V and 4 bases from J, with 10 bases in between. Per the germline V gene, CDR1 is SGHTA and CDR2 is FQGNSA. The CDR3 has 13 residues. CDR3 amino acids: CASSAQIADTQYF. DNA for the CDR3: TGTGCCAGCAGCGCCCAGATTGCAGATACGCAGTATTTT.

The chain is built from TRBV2 and TRBJ1-5, with D uncertain. Trimming left V 7 bases short and J 6 bases short, with 22 bases between. Per germline, CDR1 SNHLY and CDR2 FYNNEI. The CDR3 extends over 16 amino acids. CDR3 DNA sequence: TGTGCCAGCAAGCTTACAGCCACCACGGGGAGTCAGCCCCAGCATTTT. Amino acid sequence: CASKLTATTGSQPQHF.

J is TRBJ2-5 and V is TRBV12-5; D possibly corresponds to TRBD2 (5 bases). The V end lost 2 bases, the J end lost 2 bases, and 9 bases lay between the germline ends. Per the germline V gene, CDR1 is LGHNT and CDR2 is FRNRAP. The CDR3 is made up of 14 amino acids. The CDR3 DNA reads as TGTGCTAGTGGTTTGTGGACTCGGCAAGAGACCCAGTACTTC. It yields the protein CASGLWTRQETQYF.

J is TRBJ1-4 and V is TRBV5-1; weak D call: TRBD1 (5 bases). The CDR3 length is 15 residues. CDR1 SGHRS and CDR2 YFSETQ come from the germline V gene. V shed 4 bases and J shed 13 bases, with 23 bases lying between them. CDR3 bases: TGCGCCAGCAGCCTTCCGGGACGGGGCCCGTCGGGACTGTTTTTT. This translates into CASSLPGRGPSGLFF.

J is TRBJ2-5 and V is TRBV7-8, with D possibly TRBD1 on 5 matching bases. In germline, CDR1 is SGHVS, CDR2 FQNEAQ. V lost 1 base, J lost 7 bases, and 16 bases lay in between. The CDR3 has 15 residues. The chain's CDR3 is CASSLDTGAAGTQYF. The CDR3 DNA sequence: TGTGCCAGCAGCTTAGATACTGGGGCCGCCGGGACCCAGTACTTC.

The chain uses TRBV7-7 and TRBJ2-3; 10 bases fit TRBD2. Germline CDR1 and CDR2: SSHAT and FNYEAQ (reference sequence). The CDR3 spans 15 residues. Losses at the gene ends were 3 bases for V and 5 bases for J; bases not matched to a gene: 5. The CDR3 sequence: CASSLGRTSGDTQYF. The CDR3, as DNA: TGTGCCAGCAGCTTGGGACGGACTAGCGGAGATACGCAGTATTTT.

The chain has TRBV18 and TRBJ2-5, with 8 positions matching TRBD2. CDR3 size: 16 residues. The junction had 8 bases not matched to a gene; V was cut back by 1 base and J by 4 bases. CDR1 and CDR2 from the germline V gene are KGHSH and LQKENI. CDR3 region: CASSPRSSGQGETQYF. CDR3 nucleotide sequence: TGTGCCAGCTCACCACGTTCTAGCGGGCAGGGAGAGACCCAGTACTTC.

The rearrangement links TRBV30 to TRBJ1-5; maybe TRBD1 (5 bases). CDR1 and CDR2 from the germline V gene are GTSNPN and SVGIG (reference sequence). Trimming removed 1 base at V and 7 bases at J, with 14 bases between. The CDR3 has 14 amino acids. CDR3 DNA: TGTGCCTGGAGTGGAGGGACTTCCGAACAGCCCCAGCATTTT. It is translated as CAWSGGTSEQPQHF.

A few counts support this clone. The chain combines TRBV18 with TRBJ2-7, with a weak D call TRBD1 (6 bases). V was clipped by 6 bases and J by 5 bases, with 17 bases between them. CDR3 size: 14 residues. Germline V CDR1 and CDR2: KGHSH, LQKENI. The CDR3 coding sequence is TGTGCCAGCTCCCGATACAGGGCGAGGAACGAGCAGTACTTC. This codes for CASSRYRARNEQYF.

The chain couples TRBV18 to TRBJ1-1; D remains ambiguous. V dropped 5 bases and J dropped 4 bases, with 11 bases sitting between them. The CDR3 consists of 13 residues. The V gene's germline CDR1 is KGHSH and CDR2 LQKENI. CDR3: CASSESKPTEAFF. The CDR3 nucleotides are TGTGCCAGCTCAGAGAGCAAGCCCACTGAAGCTTTCTTT.

This clone was observed a single time. This chain links TRBV11-3 with TRBJ1-1; 7 nucleotides line up with TRBD1. Trimming at V came to 4 bases and at J to 9 bases, leaving 8 bases not matched to a gene. The CDR3 covers 13 residues. Germline V lookup: CDR1 SGHNT, CDR2 YENEEA. CDR3 residues: CASSSRQGGQAFF. CDR3 in DNA: TGTGCCAGCAGCTCCAGACAAGGGGGCCAAGCTTTCTTT. Together with reference TRBV11-3 and TRBJ1-1, the CDR3 gives the full variable domain: EAGVVQSPRYKIIEKKQPVAFWCNPISGHNTLYWYLQNLGQGPELLIRYENEEAVDDSQLPKDRFSAERLKGVDSTLKIQPAELGDSAVYLCASSSRQGGQAFFGQGTRLTVV.

The J gene is TRBJ2-5, the V gene TRBV4-1; 9 bases match TRBD1. Germline trimming cut 0 bases from V and 3 bases from J; bases unmatched to any gene: 2. CDR1 and CDR2 (germline): MGHRA, YSYEKL. The CDR3 consists of 15 residues. The CDR3 DNA follows: TGCGCCAGCAGCCAAGAGGGGACAGGGAAAGAGACCCAGTACTTC. Residues: CASSQEGTGKETQYF.

CDR3 protein: CATSRSSGKSNEQFF. CDR3 coding DNA: TGTGCCACCAGCAGATCTAGCGGGAAGTCCAATGAGCAGTTCTTC. The rearrangement links TRBV15 to TRBJ2-1, with TRBD2 matching over 9 bases. With 2 bases clipped from V and 6 bases from J, the junction kept 5 bases outside the gene matches. CDR3 length: 15 residues. The V gene's germline CDR1 is LNHNV and CDR2 YYDKDF (reference sequence).

CDR3 sequence (DNA): TGTGCCTGGAGTGTAATAGGACGGCAGAACACTGAAGCTTTCTTT. Amino acid sequence: CAWSVIGRQNTEAFF. The rearrangement links TRBV30 to TRBJ1-1; no definite D call. V lost 0 bases, J lost 1 base, and 12 bases lay in between. The length of the CDR3 is 15 residues. Per germline, CDR1 GTSNPN and CDR2 SVGIG (reference sequence).

To note about this clone: Lacking the conserved final phenylalanine or tryptophan, this CDR3 likely reflects a read error. The chain recombines TRBV11-2 with TRBJ2-7, with D unresolved. The CDR3 loop spans 14 amino acids. V was clipped by 3 bases and J by 3 bases, with 12 bases between them. Germline V gives CDR1 SGHAT, CDR2 FQNNGV. The CDR3 DNA sequence: TGTGCCAGCAGCTTGGCCAGGAGTATCTACGAGCAGTACTAC. This codes for CASSLARSIYEQYY.

The V call is TRBV4-1, the J call TRBJ2-7; 10 bases fit TRBD2. The V segment lost 3 bases and the J segment 4 bases; nucleotides outside the gene matches: 3. There are 14 residues in the CDR3. The germline V gene has CDR1 MGHRA and CDR2 YSYEKL. CDR3 region: CASSQASGSYEQYF. The CDR3 DNA reads as TGCGCCAGCAGCCAGGCTAGCGGGAGTTACGAGCAGTACTTC.

This sequence joins TRBV5-1 and TRBJ2-1; D not certain. This CDR3 is built from 15 residues. The germline V and J ends were trimmed by 0 bases and 0 bases, with 7 bases remaining between them. The germline CDR1 and CDR2 sequences are SGHRS and YFSETQ. The DNA of the CDR3 is TGCGCCAGCAGCTTGGTTGACCGCTCCTACAATGAGCAGTTCTTC. It translates to CASSLVDRSYNEQFF.

The J gene is TRBJ1-1, the V gene TRBV5-1; no firm D call. V lost 0 bases and J lost 1, with 10 bases in between. The CDR3 length is 15 residues. Germline V lookup: CDR1 SGHRS, CDR2 YFSETQ. CDR3 nucleotide sequence: TGCGCCAGCAGCTTGGCCCCCAGGCCGAACACTGAAGCTTTCTTT. Translating gives CASSLAPRPNTEAFF.

The rearrangement uses TRBV4-1 and TRBJ2-3; 7 nucleotides align to TRBD2. The CDR3 is 16 residues long. Unmatched junction bases numbered 7, after V lost 1 base and J lost 3 bases. Germline values: CDR1 MGHRA, CDR2 YSYEKL. The CDR3 loop reads CASSQVGRERTDTQYF. The CDR3 DNA is TGCGCCAGCAGCCAAGTAGGGCGGGAGAGGACAGATACGCAGTATTTT.

The chain uses TRBV9 and TRBJ1-4; no clear D. This CDR3 comprises 14 residues. The germline gives CDR1 SGDLS, CDR2 YYNGEE. V dropped 3 bases and J dropped 6 bases, with 12 bases sitting between them. The CDR3, as DNA: TGTGCCAGCAGCGGCAGGAGGGCGGATGAAAAACTGTTTTTT. Its protein product is CASSGRRADEKLFF.

On this clone: This may arise from a read error, as a much more abundant clone is one base away. Distinct nucleotide sequences in the sample also encode this CDR3. V usage is TRBV7-3 and J usage is TRBJ1-1; D is unclear. The CDR3 has 13 residues. V lost 2 bases and J 1 base, leaving 5 bases between the germline ends. CDR1 and CDR2 from the germline V gene are SGHTA and FQGTGA. CDR3 nucleotide sequence: TGTGCCAGCAGCTTACAGCCGAACACTGAAGCTTTCTTT. Amino acids: CASSLQPNTEAFF.

The table lists this clone with a count of one. The V and J genes are TRBV7-9 and TRBJ2-5, with 7 bases aligning to TRBD1. V dropped 6 bases and J dropped 5; count of bases not matched to a gene: 6. The germline gives CDR1 SEHNR, CDR2 FQNEAQ (reference sequence). CDR3 size: 13 residues. In nucleotides, the CDR3 is TGTGCCAGCAGACCGGGACAGAGGGAGACCCAGTACTTC. Residues: CASRPGQRETQYF.

This clone was seen many times. The chain combines TRBV9 with TRBJ1-2, with D possibly TRBD1 on 6 matching bases. Germline V gene data show CDR1 as SGDLS and CDR2 as YYNGEE. The CDR3 runs 15 residues. The germline V and J ends were trimmed by 4 bases and 7 bases, with 20 bases remaining between them. DNA of the CDR3: TGTGCCAGCAGCACCAGACAGGCGCGTCTATCTGGCTACACCTTC. Protein sequence: CASSTRQARLSGYTF.

The chain links TRBV2 to TRBJ2-5, with D possibly matching TRBD1 (6 bases). This CDR3 comprises 13 residues. Germline lookup yields CDR1 SNHLY and CDR2 FYNNEI. Trimming removed 5 bases from V and 2 bases from J, with 9 bases in between. CDR3 sequence reads: CASSIDRQETQYF. The CDR3 coding sequence is TGTGCCAGCAGTATAGACAGGCAAGAGACCCAGTACTTC.

The rearrangement joins TRBV7-8 to TRBJ1-2; no clear D gene. Germline V gene data show CDR1 as SGHVS and CDR2 as FQNEAQ. V gave up 1 base and J gave up 2 bases, with 14 bases separating them. The CDR3 is 16 residues long. This CDR3 is CASSLGGTAKNYGYTF. The CDR3 region has the DNA TGTGCCAGCAGCTTAGGGGGAACAGCGAAAAACTATGGCTACACCTTC.

This clone was seen only once. The chain has TRBV5-4 and TRBJ2-3; D is possibly TRBD1 or TRBD2 (6 bases each). V was shortened by 4 bases and J by 1 base, with 16 bases between the two germline ends. The CDR3 is 16 residues long. CDR1 and CDR2 (germline): SGHNT, YYREEE (reference sequence). The CDR3 region has the DNA TGTGCCAGCAGCCCCCTAGGAGGGGGTCGCACAGATACGCAGTATTTT. It is translated as CASSPLGGGRTDTQYF.

V usage is TRBV25-1 and J usage is TRBJ1-1; the match to TRBD1 covers 9 bases. The CDR3 contains 15 residues. J gave up 3 bases and V 3 bases, and 5 bases lay outside the gene matches. Per germline, CDR1 MGHDK and CDR2 SYGVNS. CDR3 region: CASSDPGQGDTEAFF. The DNA for the CDR3 is TGTGCCAGCAGTGATCCGGGACAGGGAGACACTGAAGCTTTCTTT.

This clone was observed a handful of times. The same CDR3 also results from other DNA sequences found in this sample. The V gene is TRBV7-8, the J gene TRBJ1-5, with D unclear. Trimming pared 6 bases from V and 2 bases from J, leaving 17 bases between. This CDR3 has 16 residues. CDR1 is SGHVS and CDR2 is FQNEAQ in the germline V gene. DNA of the CDR3: TGTGCCAGCAGTTGGCACAAGGGAGAGGGCAATCAGCCCCAGCATTTT. Its translation is CASSWHKGEGNQPQHF.

The V and J genes are TRBV30 and TRBJ1-6; 7 nucleotides agree with TRBD1. Germline assignment: CDR1 GTSNPN and CDR2 SVGIG (reference sequence). The CDR3 consists of 14 residues. With V trimmed by 5 bases and J by 10 bases, 11 bases remained unmatched. The CDR3 loop is CAWAWTGSGSPLHF. The CDR3 DNA sequence: TGTGCCTGGGCTTGGACAGGATCGGGCTCACCCCTCCACTTT.